This T cell receptor (beta chain) was identified in a study of early T cells in non-severe SARS-CoV-2 infection. This clonotype has at least ten counts. TCRdb redid the calling of the 5' RACE reads with MiXCR, one entry per CDR3 protein. Of tens of thousands of distinct CDR3 sequences listed, more than 13% are singletons. The germline V gene encodes CDR1 SEHNR and CDR2 FQNEAQ (reference sequence). This CDR3 spans 12 amino acids. V was pared by 5 bases and J by 7 bases, with 6 bases between. The chain carries TRBV7-9 and TRBJ1-6; the D is unclear. Source material: whole blood. The TCR originated in an adult who was a healthcare worker with PCR-confirmed SARS-CoV-2 infection or an uninfected control (not recorded which). CDR3 in amino acids: CASSRENSPLHF. In nucleotides, the CDR3 is TGTGCCAGCAGCCGCGAGAATTCACCCCTCCACTTT.